The next 8 T cell receptor beta chains were all read from a single sample in a study of early T cells in non-severe SARS-CoV-2 infection. TCRdb recomputed calls from the 5' RACE reads with MiXCR, one row per CDR3 protein. The table has tens of thousands of distinct CDR3 sequences, under 7.5% seen once. Sequenced sample: whole blood. These receptors came from an adult who was a healthcare worker with PCR-confirmed SARS-CoV-2 infection or an uninfected control (not recorded which).

This clonotype was detected many times. V is TRBV20-1 and J is TRBJ2-7; 12 positions agree with TRBD2. V lost 0 bases, J lost 6 bases, and 6 bases stayed unmatched. This CDR3 contains 15 residues. CDR1 and CDR2 (germline): DFQATT, SNEGSKA (reference sequence). This chain's CDR3 is CSAREGLAGGPEQYF. The CDR3 DNA reads as TGCAGTGCTAGAGAAGGCCTAGCGGGAGGGCCCGAGCAGTACTTC.

This clonotype showed up many times. The gene calls are TRBV27 and TRBJ2-7; the D gene is possibly TRBD2 (5 bases). Trimming took off 3 bases at V and 6 bases at J, with 6 bases between the two ends. The CDR3 has 11 amino acids. Germline V lookup: CDR1 MNHEY, CDR2 SMNVEV (reference sequence). The CDR3 reads CASSFGGEQYF. In nucleotides, the CDR3 is TGTGCCAGCAGTTTTGGAGGCGAGCAGTACTTC.

This clonotype is labeled as medium-sized. The genes are TRBV19 and TRBJ1-5, with D hard to call. Germline V lookup: CDR1 LNHDA, CDR2 SQIVND (reference sequence). The CDR3 spans 13 residues. V dropped 7 bases and J dropped 6 bases, with 13 bases sitting between them. In DNA form, the CDR3 reads TGTGCCAGTAACAATGGAGGGTTTCAGCCCCAGCATTTT. Translation gives CASNNGGFQPQHF.

In this sample, this clonotype turned up many times. The chain recombines TRBV6-5 with TRBJ2-1, with D uncertain. Germline assignment: CDR1 MNHEY and CDR2 SVGAGI. The CDR3 covers 16 residues. Deletions cut 2 bases from V and 0 bases from J, with 11 bases between. The CDR3 nucleotides are TGTGCCAGCAGTTACAGGTTCACCAGCTCCTACAATGAGCAGTTCTTC. Encoded protein: CASSYRFTSSYNEQFF.

The chain couples TRBV6-6 to TRBJ2-3, with D maybe TRBD1 (6 bases). The CDR3 is made up of 15 amino acids. From germline, CDR1 is MNHNY and CDR2 SVGAGI (reference sequence). With 6 bases removed from V and 6 bases from J, the gap between germline ends came to 19 bases. This CDR3 reads CASSLLRTGSDTQYF. The CDR3 DNA reads as TGTGCCAGCAGCCTACTGCGTACAGGGTCGGATACGCAGTATTTT.

This clonotype was observed many times. This chain joins TRBV7-6 and TRBJ2-5; TRBD2 aligns across 8 bases. After removal of 5 bases from V and 5 bases from J, the junction contained 7 bases not matched to a gene. CDR1 and CDR2 (germline): SGHVS, FNYEAQ. This CDR3 spans 14 amino acids. CDR3 loop: CASSTGTRGETQYF. In nucleotides, the CDR3 is TGTGCCAGCAGCACCGGGACTAGGGGGGAGACCCAGTACTTC.

This clonotype was observed many times. This chain joins TRBV10-3 and TRBJ2-7; no firm D call. Germline loops: CDR1 ENHRY, CDR2 SYGVKD. The CDR3 length is 11 residues. Trimming left V 3 bases short and J 6 bases short, with 6 bases between. The DNA of the CDR3 is TGTGCCATCAGTGAACTCGGCGAGCAGTACTTC. Translated, it gives CAISELGEQYF.

This rearrangement joins TRBV12-3 or TRBV12-4 to TRBJ2-2, with D possibly being TRBD1 (6 bases). CDR3 size: 13 residues. The germline V and J ends were trimmed by 7 bases and 4 bases, with 10 bases remaining between them. The CDR3: CASNRDITGELFF. DNA for the CDR3: TGTGCCAGCAACCGGGACATCACCGGGGAGCTGTTTTTT.